The next 9 T cell receptor beta chains were all read from a single sample in a study of T cells in women clearing cervical HPV infection. Data came from immunoSEQ multiplex PCR; TCRdb stores just in-frame clones and leaves some out. The sample table sets out some 41,000 clones. Material for sequencing was blood buffy coat. The receptors were sampled from a woman between 18 and 69 years old with a cervical HPV16 infection that either progressed to CIN3+ or cleared (not recorded which).

On this clone itself: The read ends 3 residues shy of where the CDR3 ends; the end is completed using the germline J gene. The rearrangement uses TRBV14 and TRBJ2-4; D ambiguous. There are 12 residues in the CDR3. Trimming removed 8 bases at V and 0 bases at J, with 5 bases between. CDR1 and CDR2 from the germline V gene are SGHDN and FVKESK. CDR3 loop: CASSGAKNIQYF. The covered CDR3 bases are TGTGCCAGCTCGGGAGCCAAAAACATT.

Remarks on this clone: The sequenced fragment ends 3 residues before the CDR3 boundary, so the rest is inferred from the germline J gene. The chain has TRBV5-1 and TRBJ2-5, with D possibly TRBD1 on 6 matching bases. The CDR3 runs to 15 residues. Germline lookup yields CDR1 SGHRS and CDR2 YFSETQ. The V end lost 0 bases, the J end lost 2 bases, and 11 bases lay between the germline ends. The CDR3 region is CASSLEGGRQETQYF. CDR3 DNA (partial): TGCGCCAGCAGCTTGGAAGGGGGTAGGCAAGAGACC.

Notes on this clone: A read error may account for a junction end that differs from germline. Read sequence stops 3 residues before the CDR3 end, and the germline J gene provides the missing end. This chain links TRBV7-7 with TRBJ2-7; 7 positions match TRBD1. The CDR3 runs to 15 residues. Germline values: CDR1 SSHAT, CDR2 FNYEAQ (reference sequence). CDR3 region: CASSLEAGGSYEQYF. The CDR3 DNA, read in part, is TGTGCTAGCAGCTTAGAGGCAGGGGGCTCCTACGAG. The whole variable domain, filled in from reference TRBV7-7 and TRBJ2-7, reads GAGVSQSPRYKVTKRGQDVTLRCDPISSHATLYWYQQALGQGPEFLTYFNYEAQPDKSGLPSDRFSAERPEGSISTLTIQRTEQRDSAMYRCASSLEAGGSYEQYFGPGTRLTVT.

Comment on this clone: The read ends 3 residues early relative to the CDR3; the germline J gene fills the gap. This chain uses TRBV7-3 with TRBJ2-5, with 7 bases aligning to TRBD2. This CDR3 is built from 15 residues. The ends lost 3 bases at V and 3 bases at J; junction bases unmatched: 7. Per germline, CDR1 SGHTA and CDR2 FQGTGA. CDR3 region: CASSLVPGTKETQYF. The DNA read from the CDR3 is TGTGCCAGCAGCTTGGTTCCCGGGACTAAAGAGACC.

Note on this clone: The sequenced fragment ends 3 residues before the CDR3 boundary, so the rest is inferred from the germline J gene. The chain has TRBV9 and TRBJ2-5; D might be TRBD2 (6 bases). CDR1 and CDR2 (germline): SGDLS, YYNGEE. This CDR3 has 13 amino acids. V dropped 4 bases and J dropped 4 bases, with 11 bases sitting between them. The CDR3 sequence is CASSPRGLETQYF. Incomplete CDR3 DNA: TGTGCCAGCAGCCCCCGGGGACTAGAGACC.

On this clone: The DNA ends 3 residues before the CDR3 does, and the rest of the CDR3 is filled in from the germline J gene. This chain links TRBV29-1 with TRBJ1-5; D is undetermined. This CDR3 region has 12 residues. Per the germline V gene, CDR1 is SQVTM and CDR2 is ANQGSEA. The V end was cut by 6 bases, the J end by 6 bases, with 12 bases between. CDR3 in amino acids: CSVGEGSQPQHF. The DNA read from the CDR3 is TGCAGCGTCGGGGAGGGAAGTCAGCCC. The complete variable domain, with remaining parts taken from reference TRBV29-1 and TRBJ1-5, reads SAVISQKPSRDICQRGTSLTIQCQVDSQVTMMFWYRQQPGQSLTLIATANQGSEATYESGFVIDKFPISRPNLTFSTLTVSNMSPEDSSIYLCSVGEGSQPQHFGDGTRLSIL.

Points on this clone: The read falls 3 residues short of the CDR3 end, and the missing part is taken from the germline J gene. V usage is TRBV30 and J usage is TRBJ1-4; tentative D call: TRBD1 (5 bases). V was trimmed by 3 bases and J by 7 bases, leaving 9 bases between them. Germline V gives CDR1 GTSNPN, CDR2 SVGIG (reference sequence). This CDR3 has 12 residues. The sequenced CDR3 bases are TGTGCCTGGAGCAGGGTGGCTGAAAAA. It specifies CAWSRVAEK. The complete CDR3 protein is CAWSRVAEKLFF. Complete variable domain (other parts from reference TRBV30 and TRBJ1-4): SQTIHQWPATLVQPVGSPLSLECTVEGTSNPNLYWYRQAAGRGLQLLFYSVGIGQISSEVPQNLSASRPQDRQFILSSKKLLLSDSGFYLCAWSRVAEKLFFGSGTQLSVL.

Note on this clone: The read finishes 3 residues shy of the CDR3 end, and the germline J gene is used to complete it. J is TRBJ1-6 and V is TRBV2; possible D gene TRBD1, 6 bases. The V end was cut by 9 bases, the J end by 9 bases, with 18 bases between. Germline CDR1 reads SNHLY; CDR2 reads FYNNEI. The CDR3 contains 14 residues. The CDR3 sequence: CASVGQLSGSPLHF. The CDR3 DNA, read in part, is TGTGCCAGTGTAGGACAGCTAAGTGGTTCACCC.

Worth noting for this clone: The CDR3 is cut off 3 residues early in the read; its end comes from the germline J gene. This chain uses TRBV7-2 with TRBJ2-7; TRBD1 matches at 7 bases. Germline V lookup: CDR1 SGHTA, CDR2 FQGNSA. This CDR3 region has 13 residues. V trimming: 1 base; J trimming: 5 bases; junction bases outside the gene matches: 2. CDR3: CASSLGQGHEQYF. The DNA read from the CDR3 is TGTGCCAGCAGCTTAGGACAGGGTCACGAG.